Listed here is a single T cell receptor (beta chain). Germline loops: CDR1 LNHDA, CDR2 SQIVND (reference sequence). V shed 2 bases and J shed 3 bases, with 8 bases lying between them. The CDR3 spans 14 residues. TCRdb re-called the reads through MiXCR, storing one row per CDR3 protein. The data show 8,500 to 10,000 distinct CDR3 sequences, roughly a quarter seen once. The data were taken from a study of liver allograft versus peripheral blood T cells. Study as a whole: Recipients' peripheral blood T cell receptor repertoires were compared with those in transplanted livers.

The clonotype originates from a human patient who had a liver transplant. Part of the T cell pool may stem from the graft donor. The chain employs TRBV19 and TRBJ1-5; TRBD1 might be the D (5 bases). The CDR3 DNA reads TGTGCCAGTAGTATACAGGGTTTCAATCAGCCCCAGCATTTT. As protein: CASSIQGFNQPQHF.